This TCR beta chain comes out of a study of T cells in Graves' hyperthyroidism and ophthalmopathy. General study findings and limits: Stable hyperthyroidism and ophthalmopathy were separated using 13 V-J signatures.

The germline V and J ends were trimmed by 1 base and 10 bases, with 12 bases remaining between them. Germline V gene sequence: CDR1 SGHRS, CDR2 YFSETQ. The length of the CDR3 is 13 residues. From RNA transcripts, TCR beta CDR3 regions were amplified. Primed by the HTBI set, a first-round RT-PCR was run on the TCR CDR3. MiXCR, applied by TCRdb to the multiplex PCR reads, yields one record per CDR3 protein. The sample yields 200,000 to 300,000 distinct CDR3 sequences, roughly 15% seen once. This clonotype was seen many times. Its antigen is still unknown. This receptor was taken from a woman aged 18 to 35 with Graves' ophthalmopathy. The chain is built from TRBV5-1 and TRBJ2-1, with unresolved D. The sample consisted of blood. The CDR3 DNA reads as TGCGCCAGCAGCTTGTACCCGACGCCCGAGCAGTTCTTC. The encoded protein is CASSLYPTPEQFF.